This paragraph reports one TCR beta chain. Its specificity is unknown. The donors were in the roughly 130-subject validation cohort; that cohort was separate from the roughly 700-subject first cohort. The data were taken from a study of cytomegalovirus exposure and HLA in healthy donors. Points from the study as a whole: Some public TCRs appeared in many individuals, while most sequences were rare.

The germline V gene encodes CDR1 MNHNY and CDR2 SVGAGI (reference sequence). Trimming cost V 4 bases and J 3 bases, with 13 bases left between them. This CDR3 contains 14 residues. Clones were sequenced by immunoSEQ multiplex PCR, and TCRdb holds only the in-frame ones, with some missing. This table holds under 150,000 clones, around 90% found once. The TCR was taken from a man between 18 and 35 years old in good health and CMV-seropositive. The sequenced material came from PBMCs. The chain couples TRBV6-6 to TRBJ2-7; D possibly corresponds to TRBD1 (5 bases). The CDR3 bases are TGTGCCAGCAGTTTTGGGGCAGGCATCTACGAGCAGTACTTC. Encoded protein: CASSFGAGIYEQYF.